This T cell receptor (beta chain) was captured in a study of T cell repertoires in aging, cancer and after chemotherapy (dated by TCRdb to about 2019). In the study overall: The donors fell into six age groups ranging from 30 or younger to 70 or older, and each group had at least three individuals. Healthy donor control TCR repertoires were recorded over several months to years and showed clear clonal overlap across re-sampling. The complete dataset included about 9.1 million TCR reads. To look at immunoaging and at how T cells reconstitute after chemotherapy, the study profiled TCR beta repertoires in peripheral blood from both healthy donors and cancer patients. Alongside fewer than 100 healthy donors serving as a reference group, the cohort included approximately 210 cancer patients, of whom some 91 had hematological cancers and fewer than 140 had solid cancers. General study outcomes and caveats: In both cancer cohorts, the median generation probability rose over the chemotherapy interval, which suggests that the repertoire was reconstituted through rebound thymic output. It was noted by the authors that conclusions about immunological memory after chemotherapy cannot be drawn from the repertoire data. Significantly lower blood TCR diversity and higher clonality were observed in untreated patients with hematological or solid cancers than in age-matched healthy donors. In healthy donors, the decline in TCR diversity with age was mainly explained by loss of richness, whereas in cancer patients loss of evenness was also found to contribute.

TCR beta rearrangements were amplified from genomic DNA isolated from peripheral blood, not from sorted cells or RNA. The germline ends are 10 bases apart after V is trimmed by 3 bases and J by 5 bases. The CDR3, cysteine through phenylalanine, is 13 amino acids long. The CDR3 DNA has 39 bases and is translated from base 1. Sequences LNHDA (CDR1) and SQIVND (CDR2) are obtained from the germline V gene (reference sequence). The sample holds a few counts of this clonotype. Its antigen target is currently unknown. The sample holds no much larger clone one base away, and base qualities are not on file. Multiplex touch-down PCR with a mixed TRB-A/B primer pool was used to amplify rearranged TRB sequences covering the V, D and J segments. Illumina adapters and sample indices were attached to the amplicons through two consecutive PCR reactions run with Phusion HS II polymerase. Amplicons were gel-purified using the NucleoSpin Gel and PCR Clean-up kit and were subsequently checked with Qubit and an Agilent 2100 Bioanalyzer. Sequencing of libraries was carried out on an Illumina MiSeq in 600-cycle, single-indexed, paired-end runs. In the authors' own workflow: TRB sequences were processed with MiXCR versions 2.12 and 3.0.5. Each unique CDR3 nucleotide sequence was counted as one clone, and only productive sequences with at least two reads were retained. Shannon diversity, evenness, clonality (one minus evenness), and alpha-parameterized diversity profiles from alpha 0 to 5 were included as repertoire metrics. The IGoR algorithm was used to compute generation probabilities of clones in paired pre- and post-chemotherapy samples. TCRdb reanalyzed the raw reads on its own, using fastp at Q25 for trimming and MiXCR for clone calling, and kept in-frame beta chains. Rows with a matching CDR3 protein are joined into one entry that keeps the most common DNA and genes. Clone size and V and J calls follow TCRdb, not the original study. Here the sample has around 7,000 distinct CDR3 sequences; 35% to 45% occur a single time. The ten largest clones represent 15% of the sample.

The sample taken for sequencing was blood. The receptor's source is a human donor in good health. The V gene is TRBV19 and the J gene is TRBJ1-2; TRBD1 might be the D gene, on 6 matching bases. This receptor has the CDR3 CASSIRRGYGYTF. Here is the DNA: TGTGCCAGTAGTATCCGCAGGGGTTATGGCTACACCTTC.